The next 12 T cell receptor beta chains were all read from a single sample in a study of cytomegalovirus exposure and HLA in healthy donors (dated by TCRdb to the late 2010s). Library preparation was by the immunoSEQ multiplex PCR assay. For the multiplex PCR, a mixture combining 60 forward primers for TCR Vbeta segments and 13 reverse primers for TCR Jbeta segments was used. This immuneACCESS table, as held by TCRdb, lists in-frame sequences with V and J called but not all clones. Of the missing ones, under half trace to an unresolved V gene in checked studies; the others have no known cause. The sample table contains roughly 160,000 clones; only one count was recorded for 80% to 90% of them. Clones ranked in the top ten supply around 6.7% of the sample. Sequencing was performed on PBMCs. The receptors derive from a woman aged 30 to 39 in good health and CMV-seropositive.

This clone was picked up one time. The chain employs TRBV19 and TRBJ2-1; TRBD2 matches 9 bases. This CDR3 contains 15 residues. Germline V CDR1 and CDR2: LNHDA, SQIVND (reference sequence). J gave up 10 bases and V 2 bases, and 9 bases lay outside the gene matches. Here the CDR3 DNA reads TGTGCCAGTAGTATATACGGCGCGGGGGGGCGGGAGCAGTTCTTC. As protein: CASSIYGAGGREQFF.

This chain joins TRBV5-5 and TRBJ1-4, with TRBD1 identical over 8 bases. V was pared by 2 bases and J by 5 bases, with 2 bases of the junction left unmatched. Germline assignment: CDR1 SGHKS and CDR2 YYEKEE (reference sequence). The length of the CDR3 is 14 residues. The CDR3 reads CASSFTGGNEKLFF. CDR3 coding DNA: TGTGCCAGCAGCTTTACAGGGGGGAATGAAAAACTGTTTTTT.

The chain carries TRBV27 and TRBJ1-4, with TRBD1 identical over 10 bases. Germline CDR1 reads MNHEY; CDR2 reads SMNVEV (reference sequence). J was trimmed by 5 bases and V by 4 bases; bases with no gene match: 4. This CDR3 region has 15 residues. CDR3 DNA: TGTGCCAGCAGTTCACCGGGACAGGGGAATGAAAAACTGTTTTTT. Translation: CASSSPGQGNEKLFF.

The genes are TRBV5-1 and TRBJ1-1, with a possible D match to TRBD1 (6 bases). This CDR3 comprises 18 residues. V lost 0 bases, J lost 0 bases, and 18 bases lay in between. CDR1 SGHRS and CDR2 YFSETQ come from the germline V gene. The DNA for the CDR3 is TGCGCCAGCAGCTTGGAGGGTACGGGCAGGGGCATGAACACTGAAGCTTTCTTT. It codes for CASSLEGTGRGMNTEAFF.

The genes are TRBV7-2 and TRBJ1-2; D is unresolved. With 5 bases removed from V and 5 bases from J, the gap between germline ends came to 15 bases. There are 14 residues in the CDR3. CDR1 and CDR2 (germline): SGHTA, FQGNSA. CDR3 protein: CASSRVLGAYGYTF. Here the CDR3 DNA reads TGTGCCAGCAGCCGGGTTCTGGGTGCATATGGCTACACCTTC.

The chain combines TRBV7-2 with TRBJ2-7; D is ambiguous. Germline V gene lookup returns CDR1 SGHTA and CDR2 FQGNSA. The CDR3 spans 13 residues. V lost 1 base and J 4 bases, leaving 8 bases between the germline ends. CDR3 in DNA: TGTGCCAGCAGCTTAGGCGCTTCGTACGAGCAGTACTTC. Amino acid sequence: CASSLGASYEQYF.

The chain couples TRBV7-8 to TRBJ1-1, with D possibly being TRBD1 (5 bases). Germline CDR1 SGHVS, CDR2 FQNEAQ. Trimming removed 3 bases from V and 0 bases from J, with 11 bases in between. The CDR3 runs 15 residues. The CDR3 region has the DNA TGTGCCAGCAGCTTCGGGGGGGGGATGAACACTGAAGCTTTCTTT. Protein sequence: CASSFGGGMNTEAFF.

This chain joins TRBV27 and TRBJ2-1, with TRBD2 matching 14 bases. Germline CDR1 and CDR2: MNHEY and SMNVEV (reference sequence). This CDR3 spans 13 amino acids. V lost 10 bases and J lost 15; bases outside the gene matches: 11. The CDR3 coding sequence is TGTGCCACCGGAGGACTAGCGGGGGGCTTACGGTTCTTC. This sequence encodes CATGGLAGGLRFF.

CDR3 region: CASSYYGQKNSPLHF. The CDR3 DNA reads TGTGCCAGCAGTTACTATGGACAGAAGAATTCACCCCTCCACTTT. The rearrangement uses TRBV6-5 and TRBJ1-6, with a weak D call TRBD1 (6 bases). The V end was cut by 1 base, the J end by 7 bases, with 11 bases between. The CDR3 sequence is 15 residues long. Germline V CDR1 and CDR2: MNHEY, SVGAGI.

The V call is TRBV7-6, the J call TRBJ1-4; D remains unclear. The ends were cut back, 3 bases at V and 3 bases at J, with 2 bases in the middle. The CDR3 covers 12 residues. Per the germline V gene, CDR1 is SGHVS and CDR2 is FNYEAQ. The CDR3 loop is CASSFANEKLFF. CDR3 bases: TGTGCCAGCAGCTTCGCTAATGAAAAACTGTTTTTT.

This clone was found once. The CDR3 nucleotides are TGTGCCCCCACTCGCACCTACAATGAGCAGTTCTTC. It is translated as CAPTRTYNEQFF. This chain joins TRBV5-5 and TRBJ2-1; unclear D gene. Trimming pared 10 bases from V and 2 bases from J, leaving 10 bases between. CDR1 is SGHKS, CDR2 YYEKEE, per germline (reference sequence). This CDR3 region has 12 residues.

The rearrangement uses TRBV6-1 and TRBJ1-2; D is perhaps TRBD1 (6 bases). The germline V and J ends were trimmed by 6 bases and 4 bases, with 15 bases remaining between them. The CDR3 runs to 14 residues. Germline assignment: CDR1 MNHNS and CDR2 SASEGT. The CDR3 loop reads CASRAPGHPYGYTF. CDR3 bases: TGTGCCAGCAGAGCACCGGGACACCCCTATGGCTACACCTTC.